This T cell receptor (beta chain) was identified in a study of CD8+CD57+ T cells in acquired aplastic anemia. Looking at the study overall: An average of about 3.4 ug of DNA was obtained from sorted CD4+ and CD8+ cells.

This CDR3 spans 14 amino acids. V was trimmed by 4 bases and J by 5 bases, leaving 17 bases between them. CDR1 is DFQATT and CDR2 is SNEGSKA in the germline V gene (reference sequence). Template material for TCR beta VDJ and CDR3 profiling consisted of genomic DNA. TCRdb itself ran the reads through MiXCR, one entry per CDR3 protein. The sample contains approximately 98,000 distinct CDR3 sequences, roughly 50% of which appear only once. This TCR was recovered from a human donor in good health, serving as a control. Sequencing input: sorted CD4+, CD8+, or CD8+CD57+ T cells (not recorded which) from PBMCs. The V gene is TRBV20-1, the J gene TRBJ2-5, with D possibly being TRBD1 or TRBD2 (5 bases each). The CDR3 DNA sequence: TGCAGTGCTAAAGCCCGGGGCCCTAGCGAGACCCAGTACTTC. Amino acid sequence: CSAKARGPSETQYF.